These T cell receptor beta chains were read from a single sample in a study of neurological immune-mediated disorders. TCRdb re-analysed the 5' RACE reads in MiXCR, keeping a single row per CDR3 protein. The table has around 25,000 distinct CDR3 sequences, over 2% seen once. The sequenced material came from PBMCs. These receptors all come from a woman aged 50 to 60 with multiple sclerosis. The CDR3 runs from the conserved cysteine through the conserved F or W. The order of the fields is V gene, clone size, D gene, J gene, CDR3 protein, CDR3 DNA. A D gene is named only where the DNA matches it firmly. A row's size may be missing; if present it is once, few, many or a size class.

v_call: TRBV25-1; clone_size: NA; d_call: TRBD1; j_call: TRBJ1-1; cdr3_aa: CASSEGQGKTEAFF; cdr3_nt: TGTGCCAGCAGTGAGGGACAGGGTAAAACTGAAGCTTTCTTT
v_call: TRBV5-1; clone_size: many; d_call: NA; j_call: TRBJ1-2; cdr3_aa: CASSLAPGLRGYTF; cdr3_nt: TGCGCCAGCAGCTTGGCTCCGGGACTAAGAGGCTACACCTTC
v_call: TRBV12-3/TRBV12-4; clone_size: NA; d_call: NA; j_call: TRBJ1-1; cdr3_aa: CASSPGQKVYEAFF; cdr3_nt: TGTGCCAGCAGTCCCGGACAGAAAGTTTATGAAGCTTTCTTT
v_call: TRBV5-1; clone_size: many; d_call: NA; j_call: TRBJ1-2; cdr3_aa: CASSLLAGPNYGYTF; cdr3_nt: TGCGCCAGCAGCTTGCTGGCAGGGCCAAACTATGGCTACACCTTC
v_call: TRBV27; clone_size: many; d_call: TRBD2; j_call: TRBJ2-1; cdr3_aa: CASSSGGRASYNEQFF; cdr3_nt: TGTGCCAGCAGTTCCGGCGGGAGGGCCTCCTACAATGAGCAGTTCTTC
v_call: TRBV29-1; clone_size: many; d_call: NA; j_call: TRBJ1-5; cdr3_aa: CSVGENSNQPQHF; cdr3_nt: TGCAGCGTGGGCGAGAATAGCAATCAGCCCCAGCATTTT
v_call: TRBV5-5; clone_size: many; d_call: TRBD1; j_call: TRBJ2-2; cdr3_aa: CASSLALWGQGINTGELFF; cdr3_nt: TGTGCCAGCAGCTTGGCACTTTGGGGACAGGGGATTAACACCGGGGAGCTGTTTTTT
v_call: TRBV5-6; clone_size: NA; d_call: NA; j_call: TRBJ1-1; cdr3_aa: CASSIAGTRLNTEAFF; cdr3_nt: TGTGCCAGCAGCATCGCCGGGACACGGTTGAACACTGAAGCTTTCTTT
v_call: TRBV9; clone_size: many; d_call: NA; j_call: TRBJ1-1; cdr3_aa: CASSVAQWDTEAFF; cdr3_nt: TGTGCCAGCAGCGTAGCACAGTGGGACACTGAAGCTTTCTTT
v_call: TRBV5-1; clone_size: medium-sized; d_call: NA; j_call: TRBJ1-1; cdr3_aa: CASSPQANGYTEAFF; cdr3_nt: TGCGCCAGCAGCCCTCAGGCCAACGGGTACACTGAAGCTTTCTTT
v_call: TRBV27; clone_size: medium-sized; d_call: NA; j_call: TRBJ1-2; cdr3_aa: CASSLIAGSYGYTF; cdr3_nt: TGTGCCAGCAGTTTAATCGCAGGGAGCTATGGCTACACCTTC
v_call: TRBV6-5; clone_size: many; d_call: NA; j_call: TRBJ2-3; cdr3_aa: CASSGDNTDTQYF; cdr3_nt: TGTGCCAGCAGCGGGGACAACACAGATACGCAGTATTTT
v_call: TRBV4-2; clone_size: many; d_call: NA; j_call: TRBJ1-2; cdr3_aa: CASSQEGARQRPYGYTF; cdr3_nt: TGTGCCAGCAGCCAAGAAGGGGCCAGACAGAGACCCTATGGCTACACCTTC
v_call: TRBV6-2/TRBV6-3; clone_size: NA; d_call: TRBD1; j_call: TRBJ2-2; cdr3_aa: CASSQGARNTGELFF; cdr3_nt: TGTGCCAGCTCACAGGGGGCGCGGAACACCGGGGAGCTGTTTTTT
v_call: TRBV7-8; clone_size: many; d_call: TRBD2; j_call: TRBJ2-7; cdr3_aa: CASNSGTRGSVQYF; cdr3_nt: TGTGCCAGCAACTCCGGGACTAGAGGATCTGTGCAGTACTTC
v_call: TRBV20-1; clone_size: many; d_call: NA; j_call: TRBJ1-2; cdr3_aa: CSARDRRGYYGYTF; cdr3_nt: TGCAGTGCTAGAGATCGTCGGGGGTACTATGGCTACACCTTC
v_call: TRBV5-1; clone_size: many; d_call: TRBD1; j_call: TRBJ2-1; cdr3_aa: CASSLTGTGGNEQFF; cdr3_nt: TGCGCCAGCAGCTTGACCGGGACAGGGGGCAATGAGCAGTTCTTC
v_call: TRBV20-1; clone_size: many; d_call: TRBD1; j_call: TRBJ1-1; cdr3_aa: CSARGDRDMNTEAFF; cdr3_nt: TGCAGTGCTAGAGGGGACAGGGATATGAACACTGAAGCTTTCTTT
v_call: TRBV29-1; clone_size: many; d_call: TRBD1; j_call: TRBJ1-4; cdr3_aa: CSAGIRTGVEKLFF; cdr3_nt: TGCAGCGCCGGGATTCGGACAGGGGTTGAAAAACTGTTTTTT
v_call: TRBV20-1; clone_size: NA; d_call: TRBD1; j_call: TRBJ2-5; cdr3_aa: CSAGQGQETQYF; cdr3_nt: TGCAGTGCGGGACAGGGGCAAGAGACCCAGTACTTC
v_call: TRBV4-3; clone_size: many; d_call: NA; j_call: TRBJ1-6; cdr3_aa: CASSQEGNNSPLHF; cdr3_nt: TGCGCCAGCAGCCAAGAGGGGAATAATTCACCCCTCCACTTT
v_call: TRBV27; clone_size: many; d_call: NA; j_call: TRBJ2-2; cdr3_aa: CASSLNGLANTGELFF; cdr3_nt: TGTGCCAGCAGTTTAAATGGACTCGCTAACACCGGGGAGCTGTTTTTT
v_call: TRBV12-3/TRBV12-4; clone_size: many; d_call: NA; j_call: TRBJ2-5; cdr3_aa: CASSPQETQYF; cdr3_nt: TGTGCCAGCAGTCCTCAAGAGACCCAGTACTTC
v_call: TRBV6-2/TRBV6-3; clone_size: many; d_call: TRBD2; j_call: TRBJ2-7; cdr3_aa: CASGGRVINEQYF; cdr3_nt: TGTGCAAGCGGGGGCAGGGTGATCAACGAGCAGTACTTC
v_call: TRBV29-1; clone_size: NA; d_call: NA; j_call: TRBJ2-7; cdr3_aa: CSVEDPQGQIDEQYF; cdr3_nt: TGCAGCGTTGAAGATCCCCAGGGTCAAATCGACGAGCAGTACTTC
v_call: TRBV11-2; clone_size: many; d_call: TRBD1; j_call: TRBJ1-1; cdr3_aa: CASSLETGWTEAFF; cdr3_nt: TGTGCCAGCAGCTTAGAGACAGGGTGGACTGAAGCTTTCTTT
v_call: TRBV20-1; clone_size: many; d_call: TRBD2; j_call: TRBJ2-1; cdr3_aa: CSAPSGSSYNEQFF; cdr3_nt: TGCAGTGCTCCGAGCGGGAGCTCCTACAATGAGCAGTTCTTC
v_call: TRBV9; clone_size: many; d_call: TRBD1; j_call: TRBJ2-4; cdr3_aa: CASSSGTGKNIQYF; cdr3_nt: TGTGCCAGCAGCTCAGGGACAGGAAAAAACATTCAGTACTTC
v_call: TRBV24-1; clone_size: many; d_call: TRBD1; j_call: TRBJ2-7; cdr3_aa: CATNSGTGAEYEQYF; cdr3_nt: TGTGCCACCAACTCCGGGACAGGGGCGGAGTACGAGCAGTACTTC
v_call: TRBV20-1; clone_size: many; d_call: NA; j_call: TRBJ1-1; cdr3_aa: CSASRRPNTEAFF; cdr3_nt: TGCAGTGCTAGCCGCAGGCCGAACACTGAAGCTTTCTTT
v_call: TRBV6-2/TRBV6-3; clone_size: many; d_call: NA; j_call: TRBJ1-1; cdr3_aa: CASSRDTQGTEAFF; cdr3_nt: TGTGCCAGCTCCCGGGACACGCAAGGGACTGAAGCTTTCTTT
v_call: TRBV9; clone_size: many; d_call: TRBD1; j_call: TRBJ1-5; cdr3_aa: CASSAGQGSNQPQHF; cdr3_nt: TGTGCCAGCAGCGCCGGACAGGGGAGCAATCAGCCCCAGCATTTT
v_call: TRBV3-1; clone_size: many; d_call: NA; j_call: TRBJ2-1; cdr3_aa: CASSQEATYNEQFF; cdr3_nt: TGTGCCAGCAGCCAAGAGGCTACCTACAATGAGCAGTTCTTC
v_call: TRBV4-1; clone_size: many; d_call: NA; j_call: TRBJ2-7; cdr3_aa: CASSHLGYEQYF; cdr3_nt: TGCGCCAGCAGCCACCTAGGCTACGAGCAGTACTTC
v_call: TRBV20-1; clone_size: many; d_call: NA; j_call: TRBJ2-7; cdr3_aa: CSARRYRAYYEQYF; cdr3_nt: TGCAGTGCTAGACGCTACAGGGCATACTACGAGCAGTACTTC
v_call: TRBV3-1; clone_size: many; d_call: NA; j_call: TRBJ1-1; cdr3_aa: CASSQDRREAFF; cdr3_nt: TGTGCCAGCAGCCAAGACAGACGTGAAGCTTTCTTT
v_call: TRBV20-1; clone_size: many; d_call: NA; j_call: TRBJ2-1; cdr3_aa: CSAINNEQFF; cdr3_nt: TGCAGTGCTATAAACAATGAGCAGTTCTTC
v_call: TRBV7-2; clone_size: many; d_call: TRBD1; j_call: TRBJ1-5; cdr3_aa: CASGQGHQPQHF; cdr3_nt: TGTGCCAGCGGACAGGGCCATCAGCCCCAGCATTTT
v_call: TRBV20-1; clone_size: many; d_call: NA; j_call: TRBJ2-5; cdr3_aa: CSARDPVEAVQETQYF; cdr3_nt: TGCAGTGCTAGAGATCCAGTGGAAGCGGTTCAAGAGACCCAGTACTTC
v_call: TRBV7-2; clone_size: many; d_call: NA; j_call: TRBJ1-4; cdr3_aa: CASSSGVTGEKLFF; cdr3_nt: TGTGCCAGCAGCTCAGGGGTTACGGGTGAAAAACTGTTTTTT
v_call: TRBV5-1; clone_size: many; d_call: NA; j_call: TRBJ2-7; cdr3_aa: CASSGPGQQYF; cdr3_nt: TGCGCCAGCAGCGGCCCCGGACAGCAGTACTTC